This TCR beta chain appears in the sequencing data of a study of blood T cells in healthy people across ages. The germline CDR1 and CDR2 sequences are SQVTM and ANQGSEA. The CDR3 runs to 12 residues. Regarding the study as a whole: A roughly linear fall in TCR beta diversity per million T cells was seen with increasing age. In these data, TCR beta diversity tracked strongly with naive T cell percentage.

There are a few counts of this clonotype. Its cognate antigen is unknown. Alongside a J-beta primer mix, a sample-barcoded 5' primer served in a second PCR lasting about 7 to 11 cycles. TCRdb fed the 5' RACE reads into MiXCR, producing one record per CDR3 protein. The repertoire holds about 1.8 million distinct CDR3 sequences, with less than 50% as singletons. The study recruited healthy Caucasian donors from Russia who were aged roughly 6 to 100. The sample comprised blood. The TCR sequence derives from a woman aged 40 to 50 in good health. The chain uses TRBV29-1 and TRBJ2-5; tentative D call: TRBD2 (5 bases). The J call is uncertain, as TRBJ2-7 better fits the DNA end. In nucleotides, the CDR3 is TGCAGCGTTCGGGTCGGGGTGAACGAGCAGTACTTC. It encodes CSVRVGVNEQYF.